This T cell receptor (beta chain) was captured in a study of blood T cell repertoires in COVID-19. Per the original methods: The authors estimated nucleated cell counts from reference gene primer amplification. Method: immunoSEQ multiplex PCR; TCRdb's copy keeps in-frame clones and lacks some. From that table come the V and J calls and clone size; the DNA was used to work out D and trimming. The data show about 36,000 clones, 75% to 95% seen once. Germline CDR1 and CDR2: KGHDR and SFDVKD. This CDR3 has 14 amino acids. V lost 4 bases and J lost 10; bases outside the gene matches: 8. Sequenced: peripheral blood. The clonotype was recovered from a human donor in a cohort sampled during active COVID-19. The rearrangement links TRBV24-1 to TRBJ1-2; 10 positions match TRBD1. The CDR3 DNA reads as TGTGCCACCAGTGACCCGGGACAGGGGTGGAACTACACCTTC. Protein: CATSDPGQGWNYTF.